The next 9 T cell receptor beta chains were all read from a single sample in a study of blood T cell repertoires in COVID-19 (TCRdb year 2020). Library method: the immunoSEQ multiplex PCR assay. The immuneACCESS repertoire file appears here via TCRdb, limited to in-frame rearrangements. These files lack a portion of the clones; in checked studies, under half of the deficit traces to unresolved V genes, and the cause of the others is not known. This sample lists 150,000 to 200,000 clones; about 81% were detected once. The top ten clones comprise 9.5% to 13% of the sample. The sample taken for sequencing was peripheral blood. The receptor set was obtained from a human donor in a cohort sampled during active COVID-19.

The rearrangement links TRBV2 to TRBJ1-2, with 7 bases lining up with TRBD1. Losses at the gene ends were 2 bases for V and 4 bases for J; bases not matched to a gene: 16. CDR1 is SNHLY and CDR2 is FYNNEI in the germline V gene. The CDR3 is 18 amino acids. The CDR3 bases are TGTGCCAGCAGTGAATTGAGGGGGCGCATGCGTATGGGCTATGGCTACACCTTC. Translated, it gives CASSELRGRMRMGYGYTF.

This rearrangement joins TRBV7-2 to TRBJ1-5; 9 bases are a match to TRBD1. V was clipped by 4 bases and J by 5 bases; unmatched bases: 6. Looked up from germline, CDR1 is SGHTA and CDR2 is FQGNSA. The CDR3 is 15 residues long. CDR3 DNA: TGTGCCAGCAGCTACACCCGGGACAGGGATCAGCCCCAGCATTTT. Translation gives CASSYTRDRDQPQHF.

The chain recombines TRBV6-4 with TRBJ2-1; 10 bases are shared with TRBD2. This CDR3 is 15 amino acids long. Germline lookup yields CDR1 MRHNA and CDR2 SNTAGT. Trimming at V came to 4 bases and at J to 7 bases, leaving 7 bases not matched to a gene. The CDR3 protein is CASSGPSGSRNEQFF. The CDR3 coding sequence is TGTGCCAGCAGTGGCCCTAGCGGGAGTAGGAATGAGCAGTTCTTC.

The CDR3 DNA sequence: TGTGCCAGCGGGCAGGAAGAGACCCAGTACTTC. The encoded protein is CASGQEETQYF. The rearrangement uses TRBV9 and TRBJ2-5, with D uncertain. The V and J ends lost 7 bases and 3 bases respectively, with 7 bases between them. The CDR3 runs to 11 residues. Germline values: CDR1 SGDLS, CDR2 YYNGEE.

CDR3: CASSRTKMCLAGASGELFF. In DNA form, the CDR3 reads TGTGCCAGCAGCCGCACTAAGATGTGCCTAGCGGGAGCCTCAGGGGAGCTGTTTTTT. The J gene is TRBJ2-2, the V gene TRBV3-1 (or the pseudogene TRBV3-2), with 10 bases identical to TRBD2. With V trimmed by 4 bases and J by 8 bases, 19 bases remained unmatched. Germline CDR1 reads LGHDT; CDR2 reads YNNKEL (reference sequence). The CDR3 length is 19 residues.

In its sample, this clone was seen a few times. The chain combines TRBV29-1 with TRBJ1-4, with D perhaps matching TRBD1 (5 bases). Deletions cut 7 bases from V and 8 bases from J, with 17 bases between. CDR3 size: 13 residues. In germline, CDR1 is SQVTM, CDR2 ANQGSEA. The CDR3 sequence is CSGIGGRVEKLFF. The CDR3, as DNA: TGCAGCGGCATCGGGGGTAGGGTAGAAAAACTGTTTTTT.

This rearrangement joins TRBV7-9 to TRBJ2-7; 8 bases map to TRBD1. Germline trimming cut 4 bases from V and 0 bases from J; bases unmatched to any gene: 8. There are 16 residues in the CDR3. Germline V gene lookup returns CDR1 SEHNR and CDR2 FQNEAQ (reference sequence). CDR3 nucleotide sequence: TGTGCCAGCAGCTCCACTGGACAGGGATCCTCCTACGAGCAGTACTTC. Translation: CASSSTGQGSSYEQYF.

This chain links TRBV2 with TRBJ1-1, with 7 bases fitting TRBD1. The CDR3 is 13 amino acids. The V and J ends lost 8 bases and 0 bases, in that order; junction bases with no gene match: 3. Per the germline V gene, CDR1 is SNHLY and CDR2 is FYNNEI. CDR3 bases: TGTGCCAGCGGAGGGGGCCTGAACACTGAAGCTTTCTTT. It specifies CASGGGLNTEAFF.

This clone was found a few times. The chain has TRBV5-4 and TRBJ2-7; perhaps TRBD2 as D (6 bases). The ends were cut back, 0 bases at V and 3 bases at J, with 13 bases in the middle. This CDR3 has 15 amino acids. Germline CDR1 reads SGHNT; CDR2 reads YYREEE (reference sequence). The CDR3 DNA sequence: TGTGCCAGCAGCTTGGCGCCTAGCGAGAACTACGAGCAGTACTTC. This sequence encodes CASSLAPSENYEQYF.